Following are 2 T cell receptor beta chains from one sample sequenced in a study of beta chain features in type 1 diabetes. TCRB transcripts that were expressed got sequenced, as all of the isolated RNA had been reverse transcribed. The assay was immunoSEQ multiplex PCR, and TCRdb's table has in-frame clones only and misses some. Of 150,000 or so clones in the sample, around a tenth were seen once. The sequenced material came from central memory CD4+ T cells from blood. The receptors shown here come from a man aged 18 to 29 in good health.

The chain links TRBV18 to TRBJ1-2, with D perhaps matching TRBD1 (6 bases). This CDR3 has 14 residues. The germline CDR1 and CDR2 sequences are KGHSH and LQKENI. V was trimmed by 3 bases and J by 8 bases, leaving 16 bases between them. The CDR3 loop is CASSPPGQRRGYTF. The DNA of the CDR3 is TGTGCCAGCTCACCGCCGGGACAAAGAAGGGGCTACACCTTC.

This clone was picked up a small number of times. The chain employs TRBV27 and TRBJ1-5; D remains unclear. The CDR3 is 14 amino acids. Trimming cost V 6 bases and J 3 bases, with 12 bases left between them. CDR1 MNHEY and CDR2 SMNVEV come from the germline V gene (reference sequence). For the CDR3, the DNA is TGTGCCAGCAGGAGCGGCAGCTTCAATCAGCCCCAGCATTTT. Translated, it gives CASRSGSFNQPQHF.